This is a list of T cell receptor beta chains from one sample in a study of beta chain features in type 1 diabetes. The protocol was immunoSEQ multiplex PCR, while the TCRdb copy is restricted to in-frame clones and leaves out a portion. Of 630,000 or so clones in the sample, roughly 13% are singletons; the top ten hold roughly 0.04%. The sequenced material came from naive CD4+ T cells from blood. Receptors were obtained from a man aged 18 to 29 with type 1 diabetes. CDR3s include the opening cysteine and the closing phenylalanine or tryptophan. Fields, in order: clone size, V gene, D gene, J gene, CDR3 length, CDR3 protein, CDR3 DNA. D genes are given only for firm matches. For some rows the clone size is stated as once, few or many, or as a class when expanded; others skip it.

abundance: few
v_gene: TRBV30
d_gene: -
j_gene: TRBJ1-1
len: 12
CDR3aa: CAWSRRFTEAFF
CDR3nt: TGTGCCTGGTCTAGGAGGTTCACTGAAGCTTTCTTT

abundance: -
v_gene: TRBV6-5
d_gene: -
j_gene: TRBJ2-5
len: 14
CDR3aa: CASTRGLTQETQYF
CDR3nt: TGTGCCAGCACGAGGGGTCTTACCCAAGAGACCCAGTACTTC

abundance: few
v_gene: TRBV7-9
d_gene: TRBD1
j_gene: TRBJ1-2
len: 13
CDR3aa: CASSQTGRWGYTF
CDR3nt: TGTGCCAGCAGCCAGACAGGGCGGTGGGGCTACACCTTC

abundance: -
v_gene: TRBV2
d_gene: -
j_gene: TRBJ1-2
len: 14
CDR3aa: CASSQGTSNYGYTF
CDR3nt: TGTGCCAGCAGTCAGGGTACGAGTAACTATGGCTACACCTTC

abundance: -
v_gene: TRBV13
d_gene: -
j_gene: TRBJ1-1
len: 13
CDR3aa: CASSIRGNTEAFF
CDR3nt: TGTGCCAGCAGTATACGGGGAAACACTGAAGCTTTCTTT

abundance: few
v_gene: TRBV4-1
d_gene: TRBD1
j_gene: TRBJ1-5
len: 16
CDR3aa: CASSQEARDRGQPQHF
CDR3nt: TGCGCCAGCAGCCAAGAGGCCCGGGACAGGGGACAGCCCCAGCATTTT

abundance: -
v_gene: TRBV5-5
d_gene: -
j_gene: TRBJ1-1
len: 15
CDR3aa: CASSSTYFMNTEAFF
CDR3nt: TGTGCCAGCAGCTCCACCTACTTCATGAACACTGAAGCTTTCTTT

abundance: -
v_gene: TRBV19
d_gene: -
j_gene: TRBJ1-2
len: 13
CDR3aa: CASSIQIVGGYTF
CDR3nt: TGTGCCAGTAGTATCCAGATTGTAGGCGGCTACACCTTC

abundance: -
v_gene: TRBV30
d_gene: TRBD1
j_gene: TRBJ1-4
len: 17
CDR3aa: CAWSVRGTGLRNEKLFF
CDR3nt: TGTGCCTGGAGTGTACGGGGGACAGGGTTACGGAATGAAAAACTGTTTTTT

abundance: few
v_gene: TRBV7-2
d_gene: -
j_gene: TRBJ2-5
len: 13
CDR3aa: CASSPTARETQYF
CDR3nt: TGTGCCAGCAGCCCCACGGCCCGGGAGACCCAGTACTTC

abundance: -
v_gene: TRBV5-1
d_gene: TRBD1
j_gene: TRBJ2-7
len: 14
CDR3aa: CASTGRQGAHEQYF
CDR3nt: TGCGCCAGCACCGGGAGACAGGGGGCTCACGAGCAGTACTTC

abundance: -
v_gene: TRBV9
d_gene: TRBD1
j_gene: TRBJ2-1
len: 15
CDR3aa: CASSPGQVPYNEQFF
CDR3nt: TGTGCCAGCAGCCCGGGACAGGTTCCCTACAATGAGCAGTTCTTC

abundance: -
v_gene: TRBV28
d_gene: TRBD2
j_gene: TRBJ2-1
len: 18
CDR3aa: CASSFELAGRSSYNEQFF
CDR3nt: TGTGCCAGCAGTTTCGAACTAGCGGGGCGAAGCTCCTACAATGAGCAGTTCTTC

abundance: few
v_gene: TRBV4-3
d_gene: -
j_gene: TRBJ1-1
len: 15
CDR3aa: CASSQEPRTEGEAFF
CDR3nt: TGCGCCAGCAGCCAAGAGCCTCGGACGGAGGGTGAAGCTTTCTTT

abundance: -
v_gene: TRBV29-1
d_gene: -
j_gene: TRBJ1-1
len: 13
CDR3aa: CSINKGKKTEAFF
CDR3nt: TGCAGCATTAACAAGGGAAAAAAAACTGAAGCTTTCTTT

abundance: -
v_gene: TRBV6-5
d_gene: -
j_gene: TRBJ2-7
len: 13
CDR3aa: CASSQYRDYEQYF
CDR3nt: TGTGCCAGCAGTCAGTACAGGGACTACGAGCAGTACTTC

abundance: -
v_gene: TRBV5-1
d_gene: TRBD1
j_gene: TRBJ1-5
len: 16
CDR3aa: CASSLGTGNSNQPQHF
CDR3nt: TGCGCCAGCAGCTTAGGGACAGGGAATAGCAATCAGCCCCAGCATTTT

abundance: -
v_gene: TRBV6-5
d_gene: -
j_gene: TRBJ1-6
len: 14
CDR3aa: CASSRTEGNSPLHF
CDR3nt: TGTGCCAGCAGTAGGACGGAGGGGAATTCACCCCTCCACTTT

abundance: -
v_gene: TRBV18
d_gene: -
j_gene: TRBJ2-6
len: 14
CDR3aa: CASENLSGANVLTF
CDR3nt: TGTGCCAGCGAAAACCTCTCTGGGGCCAACGTCCTGACTTTC

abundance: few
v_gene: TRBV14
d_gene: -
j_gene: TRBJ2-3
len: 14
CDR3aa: CASSHHPGESTQYF
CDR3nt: TGTGCCAGCAGCCACCATCCAGGGGAAAGCACGCAGTATTTT

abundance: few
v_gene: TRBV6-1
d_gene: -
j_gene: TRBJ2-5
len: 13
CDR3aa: CASGTPQVETQYF
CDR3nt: TGTGCCAGCGGGACACCCCAGGTCGAGACCCAGTACTTC

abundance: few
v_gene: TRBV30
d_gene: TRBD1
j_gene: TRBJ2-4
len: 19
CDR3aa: CAWSRFRDRKNSGKNIQYF
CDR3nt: TGTGCCTGGAGTCGATTCCGGGACAGGAAAAACAGCGGCAAAAACATTCAGTACTTC

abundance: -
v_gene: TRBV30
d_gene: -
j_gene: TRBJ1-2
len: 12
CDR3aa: CTPETAYYGYTF
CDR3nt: TGTACCCCTGAGACAGCTTACTATGGCTACACCTTC

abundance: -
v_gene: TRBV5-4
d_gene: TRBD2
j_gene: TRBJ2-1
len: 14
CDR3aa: CASSSPAGDDEQFF
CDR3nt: TGTGCCAGCAGCTCCCCAGCGGGAGATGATGAGCAGTTCTTC

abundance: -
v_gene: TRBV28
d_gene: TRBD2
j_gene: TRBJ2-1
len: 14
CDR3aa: CASRAGTRHNEQFF
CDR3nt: TGTGCCAGCAGGGCCGGGACTAGACACAATGAGCAGTTCTTC

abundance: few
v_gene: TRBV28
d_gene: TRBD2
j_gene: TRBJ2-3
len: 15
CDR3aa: CASSSGGGSTDTQYF
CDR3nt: TGTGCCAGCAGTTCTGGCGGGGGAAGTACAGATACGCAGTATTTT

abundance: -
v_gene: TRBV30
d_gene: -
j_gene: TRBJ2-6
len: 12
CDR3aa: CAWGLGANVLTF
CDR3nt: TGTGCCTGGGGGTTGGGGGCCAACGTCCTGACTTTC

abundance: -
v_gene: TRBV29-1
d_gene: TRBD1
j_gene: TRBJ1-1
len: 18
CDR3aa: CSVAGLRDRRVRNTEAFF
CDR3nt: TGCAGCGTTGCTGGCCTCCGGGACAGAAGGGTGAGAAACACTGAAGCTTTCTTT

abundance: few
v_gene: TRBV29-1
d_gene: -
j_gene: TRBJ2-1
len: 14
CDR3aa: CSVRAGSSYNEQFF
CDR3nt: TGCAGCGTTAGGGCGGGGAGCTCCTACAATGAGCAGTTCTTC

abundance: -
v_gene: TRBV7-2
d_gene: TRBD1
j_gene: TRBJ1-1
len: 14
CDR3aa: CASSHDRGNTEAFF
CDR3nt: TGTGCCAGCAGTCATGACAGGGGAAACACTGAAGCTTTCTTT

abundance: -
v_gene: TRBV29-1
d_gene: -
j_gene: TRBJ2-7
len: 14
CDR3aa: CSVETDRLTYEQYF
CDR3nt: TGCAGCGTTGAAACTGACAGGCTGACCTACGAGCAGTACTTC

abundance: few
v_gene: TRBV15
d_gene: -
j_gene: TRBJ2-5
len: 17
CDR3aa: CATSRDYGTAEQETQYF
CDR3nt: TGTGCCACCAGCAGAGATTATGGTACAGCTGAACAAGAGACCCAGTACTTC

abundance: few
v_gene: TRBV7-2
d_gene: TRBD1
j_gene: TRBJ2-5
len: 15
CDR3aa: CASSFGTGERRPQYF
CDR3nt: TGTGCCAGCAGCTTTGGGACAGGGGAAAGGAGACCCCAGTACTTC

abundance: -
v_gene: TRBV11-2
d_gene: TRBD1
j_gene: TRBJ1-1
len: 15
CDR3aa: CASSFGGTVNTEAFF
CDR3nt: TGTGCCAGCAGCTTTGGCGGGACAGTCAACACTGAAGCTTTCTTT

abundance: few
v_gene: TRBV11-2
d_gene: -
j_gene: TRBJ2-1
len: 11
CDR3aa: CASSPEGEQFF
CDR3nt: TGTGCCAGCAGCCCTGAGGGTGAGCAGTTCTTC

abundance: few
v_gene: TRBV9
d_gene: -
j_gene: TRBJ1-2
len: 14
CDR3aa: CASSATAVSGGYTF
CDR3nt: TGTGCCAGCAGCGCGACGGCTGTGAGTGGCGGCTACACCTTC

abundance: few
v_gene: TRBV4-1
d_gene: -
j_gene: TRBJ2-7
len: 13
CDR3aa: CASSPGSGYEQYF
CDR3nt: TGCGCCAGCAGCCCTGGTTCGGGCTACGAGCAGTACTTC

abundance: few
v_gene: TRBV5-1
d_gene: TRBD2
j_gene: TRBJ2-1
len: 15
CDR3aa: CASSPLAGGENEQFF
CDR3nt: TGCGCCAGCTCCCCTCTAGCCGGGGGGGAAAATGAGCAGTTCTTC

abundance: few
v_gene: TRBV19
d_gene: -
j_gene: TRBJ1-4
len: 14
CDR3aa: CASATGATNEKLFF
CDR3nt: TGTGCCAGTGCCACGGGAGCAACTAATGAAAAACTGTTTTTT

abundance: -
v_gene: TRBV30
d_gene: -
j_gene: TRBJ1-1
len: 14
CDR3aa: CAWSEGLLNTEAFF
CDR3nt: TGTGCCTGGAGTGAGGGGCTCCTGAACACTGAAGCTTTCTTT

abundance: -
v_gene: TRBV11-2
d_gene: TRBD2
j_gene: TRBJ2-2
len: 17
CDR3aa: CASTWRMTGGNTGELFF
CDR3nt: TGTGCCAGCACCTGGAGGATGACGGGAGGCAACACCGGGGAGCTGTTTTTT

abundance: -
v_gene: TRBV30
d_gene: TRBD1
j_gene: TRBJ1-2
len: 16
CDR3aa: CAWRGLLKDRFYGYTF
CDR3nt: TGTGCCTGGAGGGGCCTATTAAAGGACAGGTTCTATGGCTACACCTTC

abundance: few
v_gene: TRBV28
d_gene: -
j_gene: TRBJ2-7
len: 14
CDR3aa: CASSKLDITYEQYF
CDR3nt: TGTGCCAGCAGCAAATTGGACATTACCTACGAGCAGTACTTC

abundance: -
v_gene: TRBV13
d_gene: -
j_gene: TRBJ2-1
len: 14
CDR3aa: CASRPSGTSNEQFF
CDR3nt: TGTGCCAGCAGACCATCCGGGACGAGCAATGAGCAGTTCTTC

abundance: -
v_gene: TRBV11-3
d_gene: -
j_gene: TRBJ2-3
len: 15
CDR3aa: CASSLAGQFGDTQYF
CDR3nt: TGTGCCAGCAGCTTAGCAGGGCAGTTCGGAGATACGCAGTATTTT

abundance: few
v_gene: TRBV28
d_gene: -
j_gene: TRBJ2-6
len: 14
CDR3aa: CASTSAGGANVLTF
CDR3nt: TGTGCCAGCACGTCCGCGGGTGGGGCCAACGTCCTGACTTTC

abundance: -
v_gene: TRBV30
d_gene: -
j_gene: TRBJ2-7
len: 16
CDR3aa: CAWSYDPGWEPYEQYF
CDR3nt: TGTGCCTGGAGCTACGACCCGGGGTGGGAGCCCTACGAGCAGTACTTC

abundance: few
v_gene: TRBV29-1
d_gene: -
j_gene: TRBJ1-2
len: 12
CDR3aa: CSVEWPGSGYTF
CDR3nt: TGCAGCGTTGAGTGGCCAGGGTCGGGCTACACCTTC

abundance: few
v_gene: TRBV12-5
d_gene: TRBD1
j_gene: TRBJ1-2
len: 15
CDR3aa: CASANPGTGFYGYTF
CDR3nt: TGTGCTAGTGCCAATCCCGGGACAGGGTTTTATGGCTACACCTTC

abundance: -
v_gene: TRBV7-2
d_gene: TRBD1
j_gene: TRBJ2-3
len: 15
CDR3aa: CASSLTGGDTDTQYF
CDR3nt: TGTGCCAGCAGCTTGACAGGGGGCGACACAGATACGCAGTATTTT

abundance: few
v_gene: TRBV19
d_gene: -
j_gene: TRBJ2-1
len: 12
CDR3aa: CASSREYNEQFF
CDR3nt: TGTGCCAGTAGTAGAGAATACAATGAGCAGTTCTTC